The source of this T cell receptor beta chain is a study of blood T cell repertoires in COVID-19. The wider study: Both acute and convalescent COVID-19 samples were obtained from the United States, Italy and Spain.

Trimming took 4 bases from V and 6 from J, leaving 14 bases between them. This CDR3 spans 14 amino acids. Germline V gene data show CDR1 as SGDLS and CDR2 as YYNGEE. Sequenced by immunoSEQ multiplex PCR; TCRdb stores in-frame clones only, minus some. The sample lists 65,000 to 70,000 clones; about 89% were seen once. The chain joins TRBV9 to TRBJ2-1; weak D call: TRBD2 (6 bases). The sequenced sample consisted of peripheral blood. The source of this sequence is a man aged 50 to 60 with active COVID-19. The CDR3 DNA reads TGTGCCAGCAGCACGACTAGTCTGGGCAATGAGCAGTTCTTC. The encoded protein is CASSTTSLGNEQFF.